A selection of T cell receptor beta chains follows, all from one sample in a study of OX40 agonist ivuxolimab in advanced cancers. Assay: immunoSEQ multiplex PCR; the TCRdb copy retains only in-frame clones and omits some. This repertoire shows fewer than 120,000 clones, approximately 89% found once; its top ten account for less than 0.3%. Here the sequenced sample was CD4+ or CD8+ T cells sorted from blood, taken in a trial of the OX40 agonist ivuxolimab. Source of these receptors: an adult with an advanced solid tumor such as melanoma, head and neck, liver or kidney cancer. Both conserved end residues are part of each CDR3. A D gene is named only where the DNA matches it firmly. Rows give clone size only sometimes, using once, few, many, or a class for an expanded clone.

few,TRBJ1-5,TRBD1,TRBV4-3,CASSQDRRTGRPQHF,TGCGCCAGCAGCCAAGATCGGAGGACAGGGAGGCCCCAGCATTTT
.,TRBJ1-3,TRBD1,TRBV7-2,CASSFRQGTGNTIYF,TGTGCCAGCAGCTTCCGACAGGGAACTGGAAACACCATATATTTT
.,TRBJ2-7,TRBD1,TRBV10-2,CASSEVFGGQGSYEQYF,TGCGCCAGCAGTGAAGTATTTGGCGGACAGGGCTCCTACGAGCAGTACTTC
.,TRBJ1-1,.,TRBV19,CASSITGLDTEAFF,TGTGCCAGTAGTATCACAGGGTTGGACACTGAAGCTTTCTTT
.,TRBJ1-2,TRBD1,TRBV6-5,CASTRQGGGYTF,TGTGCCAGCACCCGACAGGGTGGAGGCTACACCTTC
.,TRBJ2-3,TRBD2,TRBV7-2,CASSLRAGRTDTQYF,TGTGCCAGCAGCCTCCGAGCGGGAAGAACAGATACGCAGTATTTT
.,TRBJ2-1,.,TRBV4-1,CASSQLEGGGTANEQFF,TGCGCCAGCAGCCAATTAGAAGGGGGAGGTACAGCCAATGAGCAGTTCTTC
.,TRBJ2-6,.,TRBV28,CASSLSGANVLTF,TGTGCCAGCAGCCTCTCTGGGGCCAACGTCCTGACTTTC
.,TRBJ2-7,.,TRBV25-1,CASSEYPAGYEQYF,TGTGCCAGCAGTGAATATCCGGCGGGGTACGAGCAGTACTTC
.,TRBJ1-6,.,TRBV4-3,CASSQGGTYNSPLHF,TGCGCCAGCAGCCAAGGGGGGACTTATAATTCACCCCTCCACTTT
.,TRBJ1-2,.,TRBV4-1,CASSQETVQGVYGYTF,TGCGCCAGCAGCCAAGAGACAGTCCAAGGGGTCTATGGCTACACCTTC
once,TRBJ1-3,.,TRBV30,CAWSSLSGNTIYF,TGTGCCTGGAGCTCCCTATCTGGAAACACCATATATTTT
.,TRBJ2-7,TRBD1,TRBV15,CATSIVTSGQGHEQYF,TGTGCCACCAGCATTGTCACGTCGGGACAGGGGCACGAGCAGTACTTC
.,TRBJ2-3,TRBD2,TRBV9,CASSVAAGPGGDTQYF,TGTGCCAGCAGCGTAGCAGCGGGGCCGGGCGGTGATACGCAGTATTTT
.,TRBJ2-1,.,TRBV7-9,CASSLIRNEQFF,TGTGCCAGCAGCTTAATCCGCAATGAGCAGTTCTTC
.,TRBJ2-7,.,TRBV7-8,CASSLAGLRVTYEQYF,TGTGCCAGCAGCTTAGCGGGACTGCGGGTGACCTACGAGCAGTACTTC
.,TRBJ1-2,.,TRBV7-2,CASSLVGGGQAGYTF,TGTGCCAGCAGCTTAGTAGGTGGGGGACAAGCCGGCTACACCTTC
.,TRBJ2-3,TRBD2,TRBV7-3,CASSFSGQTDTQYF,TGTGCCAGCAGCTTTAGCGGGCAGACTGATACGCAGTATTTT
.,TRBJ2-6,.,TRBV5-1,CASSLETGHVLTF,TGCGCCAGCAGCTTGGAGACTGGACACGTCCTGACTTTC
.,TRBJ1-2,TRBD1,TRBV28,CASKQGALRGYTF,TGTGCCAGCAAACAGGGGGCGCTGAGGGGCTACACCTTC
.,TRBJ2-7,TRBD1,TRBV7-2,CASSLMRTGPIEQYF,TGTGCCAGCAGCTTAATGAGGACAGGGCCGATCGAGCAGTACTTC
.,TRBJ1-1,TRBD1,TRBV18,CASSPPGQGTEAFF,TGTGCCAGCTCACCCCCGGGACAGGGGACTGAAGCTTTCTTT
.,TRBJ2-1,TRBD2,TRBV9,CASSVGEGGRLDNEQFF,TGTGCCAGCAGCGTAGGCGAAGGCGGGAGGCTTGACAATGAGCAGTTCTTC
.,TRBJ1-6,.,TRBV5-1,CASSLGQDNSPLHF,TGCGCCAGCAGCTTGGGACAGGATAATTCACCCCTCCACTTT
few,TRBJ1-1,.,TRBV6-1,CASSWGQNTEAFF,TGTGCCAGCAGTTGGGGTCAGAACACTGAAGCTTTCTTT
.,TRBJ1-1,TRBD1,TRBV2,CASSEALSGQDTEAFF,TGTGCCAGCAGTGAAGCGCTTTCGGGACAGGACACTGAAGCTTTCTTT
.,TRBJ2-5,TRBD1,TRBV2,CASITGAPETQYF,TGTGCCAGCATCACAGGGGCTCCGGAGACCCAGTACTTC
.,TRBJ2-3,TRBD1,TRBV7-9,CASSPGTGETDTQYF,TGTGCCAGCAGCCCGGGGACAGGGGAGACAGATACGCAGTATTTT